One sample yielded the 14 T cell receptor beta chains listed below, sequenced in a study of CD8+ T cells in alopecia areata (dated 2018 in TCRdb). According to the study, the label for this sample's treatment or condition signals: oral pan-JAK inhibitor, 5-10 mg twice daily. The library was built by means of the immunoSEQ multiplex PCR assay. RNA was extracted from all samples and reverse transcribed into cDNA, which served as template for TCR sequencing. The table was pulled from immuneACCESS by TCRdb, which kept in-frame rearrangements only. Such tables lose some clones; where checked, under half of the loss comes from unresolved V genes, and the rest has no known cause. The sample includes roughly 200,000 clones, with under 40% observed a single time. The ten largest clones represent around 0.48% of the sample. The specimen was CD4+ T cells sorted from blood, collected at approximately week 30, from a patient treated with tofacitinib. Every receptor here comes from a human donor with alopecia areata.

This clone was picked up one time. J is TRBJ1-5 and V is TRBV7-8; 7 bases agree with TRBD1. Germline values: CDR1 SGHVS, CDR2 FQNEAQ. This CDR3 is built from 17 residues. V lost 7 bases and J lost 0; bases outside the gene matches: 12. CDR3 sequence reads: CASIPGGTDYSNQPQHF. For the CDR3, the DNA is TGTGCCAGCATCCCAGGGGGGACAGATTATAGCAATCAGCCCCAGCATTTT.

This clone was seen a few times. The V gene is TRBV29-1, the J gene TRBJ2-3; D is possibly TRBD1 (6 bases). Germline CDR1 and CDR2: SQVTM and ANQGSEA. The CDR3 is 15 amino acids. V lost 6 bases and J 2 bases, leaving 18 bases between the germline ends. The CDR3 bases are TGCAGCGTAATCAAGGACAGACCTTACACAGATACGCAGTATTTT. It translates to CSVIKDRPYTDTQYF.

The chain links TRBV7-2 to TRBJ2-3, with D tentatively TRBD2 (5 bases). The CDR3 loop spans 16 amino acids. Germline lookup yields CDR1 SGHTA and CDR2 FQGNSA. Trimming removed 4 bases at V and 5 bases at J, with 19 bases between. CDR3 residues: CASSSQLGVYGDTQYF. The CDR3 region has the DNA TGTGCCAGCAGCTCCCAACTCGGGGTCTATGGAGATACGCAGTATTTT.

The chain links TRBV4-2 to TRBJ1-6, with 10 bases matching TRBD1. The germline V gene encodes CDR1 LGHNA and CDR2 YNFKEQ. After removal of 2 bases from V and 6 bases from J, the junction contained 1 base not matched to a gene. The CDR3 length is 15 residues. In nucleotides, the CDR3 is TGTGCCAGCAGCCAATGGGACAGGGGTAATTCACCCCTCCACTTT. This encodes CASSQWDRGNSPLHF.

This chain joins TRBV29-1 and TRBJ2-5, with D hard to call. Germline V gives CDR1 SQVTM, CDR2 ANQGSEA. V was clipped by 4 bases and J by 5 bases, with 5 bases between them. The CDR3 spans 10 residues. The CDR3 DNA reads as TGCAGCGTTGGGTTGGAGACCCAGTACTTC. It encodes CSVGLETQYF.

The V call is TRBV7-3, the J call TRBJ2-1; D uncertain. The CDR3 has 11 residues. Per germline, CDR1 SGHTA and CDR2 FQGTGA. The V end was cut by 0 bases, the J end by 9 bases, with 3 bases between. The CDR3 protein is CASSLTSEQFF. The CDR3 DNA reads TGTGCCAGCAGCTTAACGAGTGAGCAGTTCTTC.

The chain carries TRBV30 and TRBJ2-3, with 9 bases lining up with TRBD1. From germline, CDR1 is GTSNPN and CDR2 SVGIG (reference sequence). Germline trimming cut 3 bases from V and 4 bases from J; bases unmatched to any gene: 5. CDR3 length: 14 amino acids. The CDR3 here is CAWRWGQGADTQYF. The CDR3 DNA reads TGTGCCTGGAGGTGGGGACAGGGCGCAGATACGCAGTATTTT. The full variable domain, completed using reference TRBV30 and TRBJ2-3, is SQTIHQWPATLVQPVGSPLSLECTVEGTSNPNLYWYRQAAGRGLQLLFYSVGIGQISSEVPQNLSASRPQDRQFILSSKKLLLSDSGFYLCAWRWGQGADTQYFGPGTRLTVL.

With respect to this clone: Other nucleotide sequences from this sample produce the same CDR3. The rearrangement links TRBV5-1 to TRBJ1-1; maybe TRBD1 (6 bases). Looked up from germline, CDR1 is SGHRS and CDR2 is YFSETQ. V was pared by 4 bases and J by 1 base, with 8 bases between. CDR3 length: 13 amino acids. The CDR3 sequence: CASSTTGNTEAFF. CDR3 DNA sequence: TGCGCCAGCAGCACGACAGGGAACACTGAAGCTTTCTTT.

This clone was counted ten times or more. The CDR3 loop is CASKRESTDTQYF. CDR3 nucleotide sequence: TGTGCCAGCAAAAGGGAAAGCACAGATACGCAGTATTTT. The chain links TRBV2 to TRBJ2-3, with D unresolved. This CDR3 has 13 residues. CDR1 is SNHLY, CDR2 FYNNEI, per germline. Trimming stripped 7 bases from V and 0 bases from J, with 8 bases between.

CDR3 DNA: TGTGCCAGCAGTTCGGCGAACACTGAAGCTTTCTTT. Its translation: CASSSANTEAFF. The J gene is TRBJ1-1, the V gene TRBV2; D uncertain. Germline CDR1 SNHLY, CDR2 FYNNEI. V lost 5 bases and J 1 base, leaving 5 bases between the germline ends. The CDR3 is 12 residues long.

This clone was seen just once. V is TRBV25-1 and J is TRBJ1-2; 7 bases align to TRBD1. Germline loops: CDR1 MGHDK, CDR2 SYGVNS. This CDR3 is built from 15 residues. The V and J ends lost 6 bases and 7 bases, in that order; junction bases with no gene match: 14. This CDR3 is CASSATKTGHTGYTF. CDR3 nucleotides: TGTGCCAGCAGCGCTACTAAGACAGGGCACACTGGCTACACCTTC.

The gene calls are TRBV4-1 and TRBJ2-2; the D is unclear. Germline CDR1 is MGHRA and CDR2 is YSYEKL. The germline V and J ends were trimmed by 1 base and 4 bases, with 16 bases remaining between them. The CDR3 is 17 residues long. DNA for the CDR3: TGCGCCAGCAGCCAAGTGGTCAGACTTCTTTCCACCGGGGAGCTGTTTTTT. Translating gives CASSQVVRLLSTGELFF.

This clone was detected only a few times. V gene TRBV4-1 combines with J gene TRBJ2-1, with D uncertain. There are 16 residues in the CDR3. V was trimmed by 1 base and J by 1 base, leaving 11 bases between them. Germline loops: CDR1 MGHRA, CDR2 YSYEKL. The CDR3 here is CASSQGGLRSYNEQFF. In DNA form, the CDR3 reads TGCGCCAGCAGCCAAGGCGGCCTCCGTTCCTACAATGAGCAGTTCTTC.

This chain connects TRBV6-1 to TRBJ1-5; D gene unclear. Looked up from germline, CDR1 is MNHNS and CDR2 is SASEGT. This CDR3 spans 11 amino acids. The V end was cut by 7 bases, the J end by 7 bases, with 8 bases between. This CDR3 is CASNGKQPQHF. CDR3 in DNA: TGTGCCAGCAACGGAAAACAGCCCCAGCATTTT.